Given below is one T cell receptor beta chain in context. Its target is unknown. These data belong to a study of Ad26.COV2.S vaccination and SARS-CoV-2 variants. Across the whole study: Of the COV1001 trial arms, the Ad26.COV2.S arm included the donor. Donor got 5x10^10 or 1x10^11 viral particles of Ad26.COV2.S.

The treatment is: over 15 received Ad26.COV2.S at low or high dose, single or two shots; 5 received placebo; per-sample allocation not given. The investigators took samples on day 63 after the first vaccine or placebo injection. As its vector, the vaccine had Ad26, which expressed Wuhan-strain SARS-CoV-2 spike. This CDR3 comprises 13 residues. In germline, CDR1 is MNHEY, CDR2 SVGEGT. Trimming removed 5 bases from V and 7 bases from J; junction bases left unmatched: 6. The method was immunoSEQ multiplex PCR; TCRdb's version includes in-frame clones alone and lacks a portion of them. There are approximately 480,000 clones in the sample; roughly nine tenths occur only once, and over 10% lies in the top ten. Notes on the study in general: Reported findings describe substantial breadth in spike-specific CD8+ and CD4+ T cell responses following vaccination.

The chain employs TRBV6-2 or TRBV6-3 and TRBJ1-2, with 8 bases lining up with TRBD1. This sequence originates from a person aged 18-60 years who received the Ad26.COV2.S COVID-19 vaccine or a placebo. Sequencing was performed on peripheral blood, taken in a trial of Ad26.COV2.S vaccine versus placebo. The CDR3 region is CASSNDRGLGYTF. CDR3 bases: TGTGCCAGCAGTAACGACAGGGGCCTTGGCTACACCTTC.